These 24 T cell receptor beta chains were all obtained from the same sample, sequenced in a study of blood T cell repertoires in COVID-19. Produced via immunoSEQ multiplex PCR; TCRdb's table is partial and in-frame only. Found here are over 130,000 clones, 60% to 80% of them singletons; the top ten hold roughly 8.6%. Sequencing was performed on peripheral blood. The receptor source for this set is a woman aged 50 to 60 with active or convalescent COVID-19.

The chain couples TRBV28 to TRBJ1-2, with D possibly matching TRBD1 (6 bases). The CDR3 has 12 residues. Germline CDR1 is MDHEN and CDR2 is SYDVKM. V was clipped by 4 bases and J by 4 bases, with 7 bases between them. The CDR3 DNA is TGTGCCAGCAGTTCAGGGGCCTATGGCTACACCTTC. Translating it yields CASSSGAYGYTF.

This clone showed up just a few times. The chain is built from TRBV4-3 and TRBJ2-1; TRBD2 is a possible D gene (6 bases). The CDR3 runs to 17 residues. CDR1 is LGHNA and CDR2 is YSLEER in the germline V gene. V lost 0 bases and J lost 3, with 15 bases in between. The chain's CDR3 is CASSQDLASALYNEQFF. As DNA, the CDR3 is TGCGCCAGCAGCCAAGATTTGGCTAGCGCCCTCTACAATGAGCAGTTCTTC.

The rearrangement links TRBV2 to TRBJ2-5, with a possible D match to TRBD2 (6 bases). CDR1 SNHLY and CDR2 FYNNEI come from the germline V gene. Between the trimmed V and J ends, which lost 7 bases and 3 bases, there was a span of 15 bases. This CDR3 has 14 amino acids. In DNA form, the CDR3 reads TGTGCCAGCACCCCCGCGGGACTCAAAGAGACCCAGTACTTC. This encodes CASTPAGLKETQYF.

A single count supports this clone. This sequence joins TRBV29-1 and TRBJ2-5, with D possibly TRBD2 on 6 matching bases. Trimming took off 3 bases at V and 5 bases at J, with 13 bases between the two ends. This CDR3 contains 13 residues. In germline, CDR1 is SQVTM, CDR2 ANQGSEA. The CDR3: CSVDLGRWETQYF. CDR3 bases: TGCAGCGTTGATCTGGGGAGGTGGGAGACCCAGTACTTC.

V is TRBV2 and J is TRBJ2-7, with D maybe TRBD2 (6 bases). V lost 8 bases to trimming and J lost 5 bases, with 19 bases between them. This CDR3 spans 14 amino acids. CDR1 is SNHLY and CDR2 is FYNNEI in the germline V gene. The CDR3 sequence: CASGVGGSIHEQYF. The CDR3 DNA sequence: TGTGCCAGCGGAGTAGGAGGGAGTATCCACGAGCAGTACTTC.

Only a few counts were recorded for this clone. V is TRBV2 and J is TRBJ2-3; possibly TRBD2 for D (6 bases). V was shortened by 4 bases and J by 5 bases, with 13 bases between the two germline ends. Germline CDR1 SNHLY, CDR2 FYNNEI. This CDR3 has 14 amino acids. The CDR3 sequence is CASSVWRGGDTQYF. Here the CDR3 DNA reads TGTGCCAGCAGTGTTTGGCGGGGTGGAGATACGCAGTATTTT. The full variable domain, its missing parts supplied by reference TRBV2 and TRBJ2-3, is EPEVTQTPSHQVTQMGQEVILRCVPISNHLYFYWYRQILGQKVEFLVSFYNNEISEKSEIFDDQFSVERPDGSNFTLKIRSTKLEDSAMYFCASSVWRGGDTQYFGPGTRLTVL.

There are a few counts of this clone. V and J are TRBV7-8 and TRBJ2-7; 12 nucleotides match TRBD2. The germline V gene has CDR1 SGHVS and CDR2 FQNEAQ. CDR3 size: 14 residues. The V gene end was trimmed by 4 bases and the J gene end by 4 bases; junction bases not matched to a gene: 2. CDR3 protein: CASSSLAGGYEQYF. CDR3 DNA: TGTGCCAGCAGCTCCCTAGCGGGAGGGTACGAGCAGTACTTC.

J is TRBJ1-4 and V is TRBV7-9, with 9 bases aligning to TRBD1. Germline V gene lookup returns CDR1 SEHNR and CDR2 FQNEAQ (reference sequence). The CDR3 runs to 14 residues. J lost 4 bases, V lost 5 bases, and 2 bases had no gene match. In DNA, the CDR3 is TGTGCCAGCAGCCCGGACAGGGGTAATGAAAAACTGTTTTTT. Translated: CASSPDRGNEKLFF.

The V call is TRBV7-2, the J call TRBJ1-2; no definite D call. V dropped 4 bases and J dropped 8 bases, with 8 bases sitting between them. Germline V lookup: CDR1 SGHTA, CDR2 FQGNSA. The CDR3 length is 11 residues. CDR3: CASSYEWGYTF. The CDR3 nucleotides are TGTGCCAGCAGCTATGAGTGGGGCTACACCTTC.

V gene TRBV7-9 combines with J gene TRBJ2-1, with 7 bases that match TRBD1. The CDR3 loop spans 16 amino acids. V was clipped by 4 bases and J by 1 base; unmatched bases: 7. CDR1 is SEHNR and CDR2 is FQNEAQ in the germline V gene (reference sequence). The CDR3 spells CASSSYSGQSYNEQFF. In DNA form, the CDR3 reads TGTGCCAGCAGCTCCTACTCGGGACAGTCCTACAATGAGCAGTTCTTC. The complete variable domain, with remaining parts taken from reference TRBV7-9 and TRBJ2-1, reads DTGVSQNPRHKITKRGQNVTFRCDPISEHNRLYWYRQTLGQGPEFLTYFQNEAQLEKSRLLSDRFSAERPKGSFSTLEIQRTEQGDSAMYLCASSSYSGQSYNEQFFGPGTRLTVL.

This chain's CDR3 is CASSLTLQGPLFF. Here the CDR3 DNA reads TGTGCCAGCAGCTTAACTCTTCAGGGTCCCTTGTTCTTC. The rearrangement joins TRBV11-2 to TRBJ2-1; TRBD1 is a possible D gene (5 bases). With 2 bases removed from V and 15 bases from J, the gap between germline ends came to 17 bases. The germline CDR1 and CDR2 sequences are SGHAT and FQNNGV. The CDR3 consists of 13 residues.

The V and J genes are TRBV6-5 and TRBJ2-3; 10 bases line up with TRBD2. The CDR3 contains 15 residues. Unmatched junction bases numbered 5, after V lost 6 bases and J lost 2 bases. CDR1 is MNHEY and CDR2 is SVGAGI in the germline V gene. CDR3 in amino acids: CASRVAGGVTDTQYF. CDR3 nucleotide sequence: TGTGCCAGCAGAGTAGCGGGAGGTGTCACAGATACGCAGTATTTT.

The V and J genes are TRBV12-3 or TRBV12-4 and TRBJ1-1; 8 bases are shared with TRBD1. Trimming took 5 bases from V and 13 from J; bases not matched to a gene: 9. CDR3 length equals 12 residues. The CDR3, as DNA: TGTGCCAGCAGTCTGGGGCAGGGGGCGAGTTTCTTT. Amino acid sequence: CASSLGQGASFF.

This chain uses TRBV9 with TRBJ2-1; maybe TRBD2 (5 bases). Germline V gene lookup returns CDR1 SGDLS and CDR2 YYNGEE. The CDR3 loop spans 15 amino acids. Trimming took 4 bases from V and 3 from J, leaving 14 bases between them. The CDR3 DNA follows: TGTGCCAGCAGCCCTCCCCCGGGGAGCTACAATGAGCAGTTCTTC. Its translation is CASSPPPGSYNEQFF. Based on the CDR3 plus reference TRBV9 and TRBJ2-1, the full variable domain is DSGVTQTPKHLITATGQRVTLRCSPRSGDLSVYWYQQSLDQGLQFLIQYYNGEERAKGNILERFSAQQFPDLHSELNLSSLELGDSALYFCASSPPPGSYNEQFFGPGTRLTVL.

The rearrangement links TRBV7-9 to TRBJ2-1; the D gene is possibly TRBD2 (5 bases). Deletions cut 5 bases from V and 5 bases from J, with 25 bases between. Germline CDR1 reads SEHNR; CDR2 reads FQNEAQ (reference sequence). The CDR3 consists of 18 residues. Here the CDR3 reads CASSPVGRGGLSDNEQFF. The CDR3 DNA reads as TGTGCCAGCAGCCCAGTGGGGAGAGGTGGGTTGAGCGACAATGAGCAGTTCTTC.

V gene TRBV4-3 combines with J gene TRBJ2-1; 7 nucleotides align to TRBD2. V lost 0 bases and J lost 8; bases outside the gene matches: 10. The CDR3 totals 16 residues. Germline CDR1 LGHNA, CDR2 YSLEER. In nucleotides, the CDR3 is TGCGCCAGCAGCCAAGATTCTAGCGGATTTCGGGATGAGCAGTTCTTC. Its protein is CASSQDSSGFRDEQFF.

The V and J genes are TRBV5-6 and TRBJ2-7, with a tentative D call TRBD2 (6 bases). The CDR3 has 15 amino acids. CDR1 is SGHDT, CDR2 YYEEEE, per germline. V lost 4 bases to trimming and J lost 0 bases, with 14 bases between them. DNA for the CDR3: TGTGCCAGCAGCACGGACTACCGTTCCTCCTACGAGCAGTACTTC. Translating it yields CASSTDYRSSYEQYF.

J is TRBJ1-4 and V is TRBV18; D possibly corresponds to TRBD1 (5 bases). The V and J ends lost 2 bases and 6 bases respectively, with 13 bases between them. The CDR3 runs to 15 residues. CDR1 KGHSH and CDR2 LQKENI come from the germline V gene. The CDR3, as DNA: TGTGCCAGCTCACCAACGACAGCGCCGGATGAAAAACTGTTTTTT. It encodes CASSPTTAPDEKLFF.

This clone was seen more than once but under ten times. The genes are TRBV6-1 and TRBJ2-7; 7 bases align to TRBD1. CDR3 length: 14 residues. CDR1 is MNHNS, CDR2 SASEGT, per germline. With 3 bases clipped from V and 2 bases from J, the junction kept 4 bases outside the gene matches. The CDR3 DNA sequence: TGTGCCAGCAGTGATATGGGACAGACCTACGAGCAGTACTTC. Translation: CASSDMGQTYEQYF.

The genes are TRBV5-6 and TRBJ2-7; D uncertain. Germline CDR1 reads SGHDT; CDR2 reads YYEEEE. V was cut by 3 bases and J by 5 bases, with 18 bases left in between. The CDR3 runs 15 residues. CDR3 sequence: CASSSSRLGGNEQYF. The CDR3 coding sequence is TGTGCCAGCAGCTCCTCGAGGTTGGGTGGTAACGAGCAGTACTTC.

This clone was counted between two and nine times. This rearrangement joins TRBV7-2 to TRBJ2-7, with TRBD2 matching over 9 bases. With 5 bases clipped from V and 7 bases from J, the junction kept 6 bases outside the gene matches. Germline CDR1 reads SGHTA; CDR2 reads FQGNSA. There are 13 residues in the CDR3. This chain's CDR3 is CASSISGSREQYF. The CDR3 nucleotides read TGTGCCAGCAGCATTAGCGGGAGTCGAGAGCAGTACTTC. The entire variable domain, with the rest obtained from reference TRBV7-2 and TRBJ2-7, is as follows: GAGVSQSPSNKVTEKGKDVELRCDPISGHTALYWYRQSLGQGLEFLIYFQGNSAPDKSGLPSDRFSAERTGGSVSTLTIQRTQQEDSAVYLCASSISGSREQYFGPGTRLTVT.

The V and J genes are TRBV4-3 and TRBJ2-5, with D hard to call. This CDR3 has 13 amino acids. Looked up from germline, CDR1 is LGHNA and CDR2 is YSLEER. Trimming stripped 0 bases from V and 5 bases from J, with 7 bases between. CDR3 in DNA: TGCGCCAGCAGCCAAGATGCTAGGGAGACCCAGTACTTC. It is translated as CASSQDARETQYF.

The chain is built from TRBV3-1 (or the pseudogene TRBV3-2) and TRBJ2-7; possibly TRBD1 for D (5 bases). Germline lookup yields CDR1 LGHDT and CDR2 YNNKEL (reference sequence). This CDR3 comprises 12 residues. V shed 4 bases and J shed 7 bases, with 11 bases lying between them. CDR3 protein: CASSLSQGEQYF. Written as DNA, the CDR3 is TGTGCCAGCAGCCTAAGCCAGGGTGAGCAGTACTTC.

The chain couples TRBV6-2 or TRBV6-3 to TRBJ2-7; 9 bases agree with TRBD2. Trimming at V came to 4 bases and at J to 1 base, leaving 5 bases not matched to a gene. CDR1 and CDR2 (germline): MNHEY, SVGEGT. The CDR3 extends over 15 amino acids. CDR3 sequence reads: CASSSAGGGSYEQYF. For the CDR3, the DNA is TGTGCCAGCAGTTCCGCGGGGGGGGGATCCTACGAGCAGTACTTC.